Listed below are T cell receptor beta chains from one sample, sequenced in a study of blood T cells in healthy people across ages. TCRdb analysed the 5' RACE reads with MiXCR anew, one entry per CDR3 protein. The table has 910,000 or so distinct CDR3 sequences, about 53% seen once. The sample was blood. These TCRs come from a woman aged 55-70 years in good health. CDR3s include the opening cysteine and the closing phenylalanine or tryptophan. The D gene is left open where the match is weak. Clone size, where shown, is once, few, many, or a class for clones that have expanded.

V	size	D	J	DNA	CDR3
TRBV29-1	NA	NA	TRBJ2-5	TGCAGCGTTGAAATCGGCCTTCGGGAGACCCAGTACTTC	CSVEIGLRETQYF
TRBV3-1	once	TRBD2	TRBJ2-7	TGTGCCAGCAGCCGACTAGCGGGAGGTAAAGAGCAGTACTTC	CASSRLAGGKEQYF
TRBV2	NA	NA	TRBJ2-7	TGTGCCAGCTTGACAGAAGACCGTCCCTACGAGCAGTACTTC	CASLTEDRPYEQYF
TRBV20-1	NA	NA	TRBJ2-5	TGCAGTGCTAATCTTCGGAGCGGGCAAGAGACCCAGTACTTC	CSANLRSGQETQYF
TRBV4-2	NA	TRBD2	TRBJ2-7	TGTGCCAGCAGTCAAGCTAGCGGGACAACCTACGAGCAGTACTTC	CASSQASGTTYEQYF
TRBV20-1	few	TRBD1	TRBJ1-5	TGCAGTGCTAGGCTTGGGACAGCTCAGTTTAATCAGCCCCAGCATTTT	CSARLGTAQFNQPQHF
TRBV10-3	NA	NA	TRBJ2-3	TGTGCCATCAGCCCAGGGATTACAGATACGCAGTATTTT	CAISPGITDTQYF
TRBV6-6	few	NA	TRBJ1-2	TGTGCCAGCCGGCAGGTCTATGGCTACACCTTC	CASRQVYGYTF
TRBV5-1	few	TRBD2	TRBJ2-4	TGCGCCAGCAGCTTGCGGCGGGGGGAGGAGCAGTACTTC	CASSLRRGEEQYF
TRBV7-2	NA	NA	TRBJ2-7	TGTGCCAGCAGCTTACAGGATGAGGCCTACGAGCAGTACTTC	CASSLQDEAYEQYF
TRBV20-1	NA	NA	TRBJ1-2	TGCAGTGCTAAAGATAGGGGAGGTCGAGGCTACACCTTC	CSAKDRGGRGYTF
TRBV6-1	once	TRBD2	TRBJ2-7	TGTGCCAGCAGCCCTCTTAGGGGAACCAGCGGGAGTAGGTACGAGCAGTACTTC	CASSPLRGTSGSRYEQYF
TRBV7-2	NA	NA	TRBJ1-5	TGTGCCAGCAGCATCCCGGGACTCACGAACCAGCCCCAGCATTTT	CASSIPGLTNQPQHF
TRBV29-1	few	NA	TRBJ2-3	TGCAGCGTTGAAGATCGGAGTCTGACAGATACGCAGTATTTT	CSVEDRSLTDTQYF
TRBV20-1	NA	NA	TRBJ2-7	TGCAGTGCTAGGGGGGAGGTCTACGAGCAGTACTTC	CSARGEVYEQYF
TRBV20-1	NA	NA	TRBJ2-7	TGCAGTGCTAGGGGGTACGGCTACGAGCAGTACTTC	CSARGYGYEQYF
TRBV6-5	NA	NA	TRBJ1-1	TGTGCCAGCAGAAACGGACGGAAGAACACTGAAGCTTTCTTT	CASRNGRKNTEAFF
TRBV2	NA	TRBD2	TRBJ2-3	TGTGCCAGCAACAGACTAGCGGGTATTGCTACGCTGTATTTT	CASNRLAGIATLYF
TRBV27	few	NA	TRBJ2-7	TGTGCCAGCAGTTTCCCGACAGCCTACGAGCAGTACTTC	CASSFPTAYEQYF
TRBV5-6	few	NA	TRBJ1-5	TGTGCCAGCAGCTTGGGGGGGGCGTTATCTTCGTGGAGCAATCAGCCCCAGCATTTT	CASSLGGALSSWSNQPQHF
TRBV7-2	few	NA	TRBJ2-7	TGTGCCAGCAGCTTAGGAGTACGAGGGGCTCAGGGCTACGAGCAGTACTTC	CASSLGVRGAQGYEQYF
TRBV14	NA	TRBD1	TRBJ1-2	TGTGCCAGCAGCCTCAGAGATACAGGGGGCCATGGCTACACCTTC	CASSLRDTGGHGYTF
TRBV27	few	TRBD1	TRBJ2-4	TGTGCCAGCAGTCCCTTGGACAGGGCCAAAAACATTCAGTACTTC	CASSPLDRAKNIQYF
TRBV28	once	TRBD1	TRBJ1-2	TGTGCCAGCAGTTTAGCACGGACAGGCCGGTCTTTGTATGGCTACACCTTC	CASSLARTGRSLYGYTF
TRBV28	NA	TRBD1	TRBJ1-5	TGTGCCAGCAGGGACAGGGGGACGGGTCAGCCCCAGCATTTT	CASRDRGTGQPQHF
TRBV18	NA	NA	TRBJ1-1	TGTGCCAGCTCACCGTCGACAGAAGAAGCTTTCTTT	CASSPSTEEAFF
TRBV4-3	many	NA	TRBJ2-3	TGCGCCAGCAGCCAAGATACTAGCAGAAATACGCAGTATTTT	CASSQDTSRNTQYF
TRBV6-5	NA	NA	TRBJ1-5	TGTGCCAGCAGTCTACACAGGAGTTCAAATCAGCCCCAGCATTTT	CASSLHRSSNQPQHF
TRBV7-2	NA	NA	TRBJ2-2	TGTGCCTCGAGTCAACAAACCACCGGGGAGCTGTTTTTT	CASSQQTTGELFF
TRBV6-6	NA	NA	TRBJ2-7	TGTGCCAGCAGTTACCCCAAACAGGGAGTCTACGAGCAGTACTTC	CASSYPKQGVYEQYF
TRBV7-6	NA	NA	TRBJ2-4	TGTGCCAGCAGCCCCCAGTGGGGGGTAGGGAACATTCAGTACTTC	CASSPQWGVGNIQYF
TRBV27	few	NA	TRBJ2-7	TGTGCCAGCAGTTGGAGCGACTCCTACGAGCAGTACTTC	CASSWSDSYEQYF
TRBV5-5	few	NA	TRBJ2-7	TGTGCCAGCAGCTTGGACGCCTGGGAATCTGGGTCCTACGAGCAGTACTTC	CASSLDAWESGSYEQYF
TRBV20-1	few	NA	TRBJ2-7	TGCAGTGCTAGAGATCCGGGGACGGTCTACGAGCAGTACTTC	CSARDPGTVYEQYF
TRBV7-2	NA	TRBD1	TRBJ1-2	TGTGCCAGCACCCCGACGGGACAGGGAATCGGCTACACCTTC	CASTPTGQGIGYTF
TRBV20-1	NA	TRBD1	TRBJ1-4	TGCAGGGCTAGTAACGTCGGGGACAGTCTGTTTTTT	CRASNVGDSLFF
TRBV7-2	few	NA	TRBJ1-2	TGTGCCAGCAGCTTGTATAACACGAACAACTATGGCTACACCTTC	CASSLYNTNNYGYTF
TRBV20-1	few	TRBD2	TRBJ2-1	TGCAGTGCTAGAGGGGCGGGAGCTCGTAATGAGCAGTTCTTC	CSARGAGARNEQFF
TRBV6-1	NA	NA	TRBJ2-1	TGTGCCAGCAGTGGACTATGGGTGGAGGGCAATGAGCAGTTCTTC	CASSGLWVEGNEQFF
TRBV20-1	NA	TRBD2	TRBJ2-2	TGCAGTGCTAGGGTACTAGCGCCCGCGAACACCGGGGAGCTGTTTTTT	CSARVLAPANTGELFF
TRBV5-1	NA	TRBD2	TRBJ2-5	TGCGCCAGCCATTCGGGACTAGCGGGAGCCGATGAGCAGTACTTC	CASHSGLAGADEQYF
TRBV28	few	NA	TRBJ2-4	TGTGCCAGCTGCCCCAGGGTATATGTAGCCAAAAACATTCAGTACTTC	CASCPRVYVAKNIQYF